This T cell receptor beta chain derives from a study of blood T cell repertoires in COVID-19 (TCRdb year 2020). About the study as a whole: Samples from collaborators originated in the United States, Italy and Spain and spanned both the acute and convalescent phases of COVID-19. Samples were obtained from the ongoing ImmuneRACE study (first 160 participants) and from about 1,300 subjects provided by 6 global collaborators. The material from the prospective study consisted of cDNA or gDNA derived from T cells, B-cell-depleted T cells, or PBMCs. The repertoires were released in a freely available public database intended as a resource for research on the immune response to SARS-CoV-2. Where available, HLA class I and class II types were obtained from metadata supplied by the sample provider rather than from assay-based typing. Deeply sampled blood TCRbeta repertoires from subjects exposed to, actively infected with, or recovered from COVID-19 were included in the dataset. A de-identified subject ID, COVID-19 status, age in years and sex were almost always included in the sample metadata.

Sequences GTSNPN (CDR1) and SVGIG (CDR2) are obtained from the germline V gene (reference sequence). From cysteine to phenylalanine, the CDR3 is 16 amino acids long. Only the CDR3 part of the read is kept: 48 bases, read in frame from the first base. At the junction V is shortened by 4 bases and J by 0 bases, with 16 bases in between. The immunoSEQ Assay, a bias-controlled multiplex PCR, was used to amplify TCRbeta CDR3 regions from genomic DNA. From the authors' description of their analysis: The number of nucleated cells in each sample was estimated from the amplification of reference gene primers within the assay. To quantify the absolute abundance of each unique TCRbeta CDR3 rearrangement, sequence reads were collapsed and filtered. For each sample, productive Simpson clonality was calculated as the square root of Simpson's diversity index over productive rearrangements. TCRdb retrieved this table from immuneACCESS and kept in-frame rearrangements only. Not all clones are present; in checked studies, unresolved V genes account for under half, and no reason is known for the remainder. V and J calls and clone size come straight from that table; D and trimming were deduced from the DNA. This sample gives about 210,000 clones in total; 83% of them show up just once. The ten top clones hold roughly 2.6% of the sample.

General conclusions and limits of the study: Clinical and demographic metadata were provided uncurated, with the amount varying by source and participant.

This clone was seen a few times. Its antigen target is currently unknown. Qualities for individual bases were not recorded, and no much larger clone is one base off. The collaborating institutions used their own protocols to collect whole blood in K2EDTA tubes. For TCRbeta analysis, collaborator samples were shipped as frozen whole blood, as isolated PBMCs, or as DNA extracted from either sample type. The chain employs TRBV30 and TRBJ1-3, and perhaps TRBD1 as D gene, on 6 matching bases. The clonotype was recovered from a woman in her forties with active or convalescent COVID-19. Material for sequencing was peripheral blood. The CDR3 loop reads CAWKLRGGFSGNTIYF. The DNA is as follows: TGTGCCTGGAAATTGAGGGGGGGGTTCTCTGGAAACACCATATATTTT.